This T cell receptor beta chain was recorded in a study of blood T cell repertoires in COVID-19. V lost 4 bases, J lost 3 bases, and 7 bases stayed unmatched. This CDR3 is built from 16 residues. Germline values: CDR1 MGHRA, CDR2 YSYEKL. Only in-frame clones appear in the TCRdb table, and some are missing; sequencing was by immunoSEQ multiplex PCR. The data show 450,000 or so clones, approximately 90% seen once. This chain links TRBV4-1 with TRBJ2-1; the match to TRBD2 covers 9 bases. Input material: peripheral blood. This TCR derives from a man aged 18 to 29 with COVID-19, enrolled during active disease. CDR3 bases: TGCGCCAGCAGCCTCCTGGGACTAGCTAACTACAATGAGCAGTTCTTC. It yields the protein CASSLLGLANYNEQFF.